The clone carrying this T cell receptor beta chain was seen ten or more times. The data stem from a study of identical twins. TCRdb called the 5' RACE reads again in MiXCR, with one record for every CDR3 protein. The sample holds fewer than 250,000 distinct CDR3 sequences, around 9.6% seen once. Trimming shortened V by 2 bases and J by 1 base, and 6 bases separated the two germline ends. Germline V lookup: CDR1 WNHNN, CDR2 SYGVQD (reference sequence). The CDR3 is 13 amino acids. The J gene is TRBJ2-7, the V gene TRBV10-1; D remains unclear. Sequenced sample: memory (CD45RO+) T cells sorted from blood. This TCR was recovered from a woman younger than 35 in good health. CDR3 residues: CASSEAESYEQYF. In DNA, the CDR3 is TGCGCCAGCAGTGAGGCCGAGTCCTACGAGCAGTACTTC.